The 15 T cell receptor beta chains below were found in one sample sequenced in a study of T cells in Graves' hyperthyroidism and ophthalmopathy. RNA transcripts provided the source from which TCR beta CDR3 regions were amplified. TCR CDR3 regions were first amplified by RT-PCR with HTBI primers. In TCRdb, the multiplex PCR reads were re-called with MiXCR into one record per CDR3 protein. There are some 740,000 distinct CDR3 sequences in the sample; approximately 14% occur only once, and more than 8.5% lies in the top ten. The specimen sequenced was blood. All receptors derive from a woman aged 18-29 years with Graves' hyperthyroidism.

The chain combines TRBV20-1 with TRBJ2-7, with D unclear. The CDR3 is 13 amino acids. Germline CDR1 reads DFQATT; CDR2 reads SNEGSKA (reference sequence). V lost 6 bases and J lost 0, with 12 bases in between. CDR3 sequence (DNA): TGCAGTGCCAGTCATGCTAACTCCTACGAGCAGTACTTC. This codes for CSASHANSYEQYF.

This sequence joins TRBV19 and TRBJ2-7; 10 bases are a match to TRBD2. There are 17 residues in the CDR3. V shed 5 bases, J shed 0 bases, and the junction held 10 bases outside the gene matches. CDR1 and CDR2 from the germline V gene are LNHDA and SQIVND (reference sequence). The CDR3 sequence is CASSASGRVTSSYEQYF. The CDR3 DNA sequence: TGTGCCAGTAGTGCCAGCGGGAGGGTTACCAGCTCCTACGAGCAGTACTTC.

The chain couples TRBV19 to TRBJ1-5, with a possible D match to TRBD1 (6 bases). The germline gives CDR1 LNHDA, CDR2 SQIVND (reference sequence). The CDR3 spans 16 residues. V lost 3 bases to trimming and J lost 6 bases, with 18 bases between them. Here the CDR3 reads CASSIAGGGLGQPQHF. The DNA of the CDR3 is TGTGCCAGTAGTATCGCGGGCGGGGGGCTGGGTCAGCCCCAGCATTTT.

V and J are TRBV15 and TRBJ1-4; weak D call: TRBD1 (5 bases). The germline V and J ends were trimmed by 0 bases and 0 bases, with 8 bases remaining between them. This CDR3 is 16 amino acids long. Germline CDR1 reads LNHNV; CDR2 reads YYDKDF (reference sequence). CDR3 DNA: TGTGCCACCAGCAGAGACAGGGAAGCAACTAATGAAAAACTGTTTTTT. It encodes CATSRDREATNEKLFF.

This clonotype was recorded many times. The gene calls are TRBV27 and TRBJ2-7; 14 nucleotides match TRBD2. Trimming took 2 bases from V and 0 from J; bases not matched to a gene: 9. The CDR3 has 19 residues. Looked up from germline, CDR1 is MNHEY and CDR2 is SMNVEV (reference sequence). For the CDR3, the DNA is TGTGCCAGCAGTTTAGGCCCGGGACTAGCGGGAGTGAGCTCCTACGAGCAGTACTTC. Its translation: CASSLGPGLAGVSSYEQYF.

This clonotype was detected ten times or more. CDR3 region: CASSLEGLAGTFYEQYF. DNA for the CDR3: TGTGCCAGCAGCTTAGAGGGACTAGCGGGAACTTTCTACGAGCAGTACTTC. The chain has TRBV11-3 and TRBJ2-7, with 13 bases identical to TRBD2. The V gene's germline CDR1 is SGHNT and CDR2 YENEEA. This CDR3 has 17 residues. With 0 bases clipped from V and 3 bases from J, the junction kept 5 bases outside the gene matches.

On this clonotype: It may be a read error: a sequence one base away is much more abundant. The chain uses TRBV30 and TRBJ2-7; 7 nucleotides agree with TRBD1. CDR1 is GTSNPN, CDR2 SVGIG, per germline (reference sequence). V lost 2 bases and J lost 1; bases outside the gene matches: 2. The length of the CDR3 is 13 residues. In nucleotides, the CDR3 is TGTGCCTGGAGTTACAGGGGTTCCTACGAGCAGTACTTC. Translated: CAWSYRGSYEQYF.

This clonotype appeared many times. The rearrangement uses TRBV2 and TRBJ2-5; 11 bases line up with TRBD2. V lost 1 base to trimming and J lost 2 bases; unmatched junction nucleotides: 6. There are 17 residues in the CDR3. Germline V CDR1 and CDR2: SNHLY, FYNNEI. CDR3 in amino acids: CASSEGTSGSTQETQYF. CDR3 in DNA: TGTGCCAGCAGTGAAGGGACTAGCGGGTCAACGCAAGAGACCCAGTACTTC. The full variable domain, completed using reference TRBV2 and TRBJ2-5, is EPEVTQTPSHQVTQMGQEVILRCVPISNHLYFYWYRQILGQKVEFLVSFYNNEISEKSEIFDDQFSVERPDGSNFTLKIRSTKLEDSAMYFCASSEGTSGSTQETQYFGPGTRLLVL.

This clonotype was seen more than once but under ten times. The chain is built from TRBV20-1 and TRBJ2-3; tentative D call: TRBD2 (7 bases). The CDR3 spans 15 residues. Germline assignment: CDR1 DFQATT and CDR2 SNEGSKA (reference sequence). Trimming left V 5 bases short and J 2 bases short, with 17 bases between. CDR3 coding DNA: TGCAGTGCTGAAAAGGGAGGGGGACCCACAGATACGCAGTATTTT. Translation gives CSAEKGGGPTDTQYF.

This clonotype was observed many times. The rearrangement uses TRBV11-2 and TRBJ2-2; D gene uncertain. Germline values: CDR1 SGHAT, CDR2 FQNNGV. The CDR3 runs 14 residues. The V end was cut by 2 bases, the J end by 3 bases, with 7 bases between. The CDR3 region is CASSLLDDTGELFF. The CDR3 nucleotides read TGTGCCAGCAGCTTATTGGACGACACCGGGGAGCTGTTTTTT.

The V and J genes are TRBV20-1 and TRBJ2-7; D may correspond to TRBD1 or TRBD2 (5 bases each). V shed 5 bases and J shed 1 base, with 15 bases lying between them. Looked up from germline, CDR1 is DFQATT and CDR2 is SNEGSKA (reference sequence). The CDR3 is 14 residues long. In nucleotides, the CDR3 is TGCAGTGCTCCGGGGCGCGCGGGTTCCTACGAGCAGTACTTC. Its protein product is CSAPGRAGSYEQYF.

This clonotype was counted a single time. The chain joins TRBV20-1 to TRBJ2-7, with TRBD2 identical over 11 bases. With 6 bases clipped from V and 4 bases from J, the junction kept 8 bases outside the gene matches. CDR1 and CDR2 from the germline V gene are DFQATT and SNEGSKA (reference sequence). This CDR3 is built from 14 residues. Here the CDR3 reads CSADSGRAMYEQYF. CDR3 in DNA: TGCAGTGCCGATAGCGGGAGGGCTATGTACGAGCAGTACTTC.

The chain combines TRBV4-1 with TRBJ2-3; D remains unclear. CDR1 is MGHRA and CDR2 is YSYEKL in the germline V gene. This CDR3 spans 18 amino acids. With 3 bases removed from V and 2 bases from J, the gap between germline ends came to 21 bases. The CDR3, as DNA: TGCGCCAGCAGCCAGCTTCAGCAGGCCAGGACCCTCACAGATACGCAGTATTTT. Translated: CASSQLQQARTLTDTQYF.

This chain links TRBV6-5 with TRBJ2-7; TRBD2 is a possible D gene (6 bases). The germline CDR1 and CDR2 sequences are MNHEY and SVGAGI. Trimming stripped 0 bases from V and 4 bases from J, with 10 bases between. The length of the CDR3 is 14 residues. The CDR3 sequence is CASSYSRENYEQYF. The CDR3 DNA follows: TGTGCCAGCAGTTACTCGCGGGAAAATTACGAGCAGTACTTC.

Written as DNA, the CDR3 is TGTGCCAGCAGTACCCAACTCAACTATGGCTACACCTTC. It translates to CASSTQLNYGYTF. J is TRBJ1-2 and V is TRBV11-2; D is ambiguous. The V end was cut by 6 bases, the J end by 2 bases, with 10 bases between. CDR3 size: 13 residues. Germline V CDR1 and CDR2: SGHAT, FQNNGV.